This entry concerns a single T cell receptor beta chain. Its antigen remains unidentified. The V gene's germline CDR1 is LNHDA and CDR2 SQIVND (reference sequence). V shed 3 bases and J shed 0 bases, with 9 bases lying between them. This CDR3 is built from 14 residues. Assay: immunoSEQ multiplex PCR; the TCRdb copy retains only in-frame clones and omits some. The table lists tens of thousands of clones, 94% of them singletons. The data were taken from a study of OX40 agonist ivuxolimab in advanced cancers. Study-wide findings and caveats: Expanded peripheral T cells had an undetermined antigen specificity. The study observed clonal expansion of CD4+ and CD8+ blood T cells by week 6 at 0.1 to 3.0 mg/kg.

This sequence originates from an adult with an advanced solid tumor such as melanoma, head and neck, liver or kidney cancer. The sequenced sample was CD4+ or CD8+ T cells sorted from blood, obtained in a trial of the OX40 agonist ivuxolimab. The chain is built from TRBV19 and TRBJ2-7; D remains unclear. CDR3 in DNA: TGTGCCAGTAGTATTTTAGTGGGCTCCTACGAGCAGTACTTC. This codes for CASSILVGSYEQYF.